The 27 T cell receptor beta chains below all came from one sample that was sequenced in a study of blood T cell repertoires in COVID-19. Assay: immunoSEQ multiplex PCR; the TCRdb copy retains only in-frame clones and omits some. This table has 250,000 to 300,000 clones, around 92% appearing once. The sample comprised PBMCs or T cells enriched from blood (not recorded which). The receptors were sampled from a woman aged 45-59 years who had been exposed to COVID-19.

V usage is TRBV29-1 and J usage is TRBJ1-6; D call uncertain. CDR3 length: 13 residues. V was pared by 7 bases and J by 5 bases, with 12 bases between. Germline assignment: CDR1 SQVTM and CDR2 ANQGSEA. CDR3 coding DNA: TGCAGCGGGCGGGCAGACAATAATTCACCCCTCCACTTT. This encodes CSGRADNNSPLHF.

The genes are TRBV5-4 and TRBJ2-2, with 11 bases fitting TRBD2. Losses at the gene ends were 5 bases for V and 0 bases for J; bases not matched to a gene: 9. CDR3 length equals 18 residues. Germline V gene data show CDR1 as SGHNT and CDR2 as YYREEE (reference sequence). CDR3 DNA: TGTGCCAGCAGGCGCGGGACTAGCGGTAGTGCGAACACCGGGGAGCTGTTTTTT. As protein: CASRRGTSGSANTGELFF.

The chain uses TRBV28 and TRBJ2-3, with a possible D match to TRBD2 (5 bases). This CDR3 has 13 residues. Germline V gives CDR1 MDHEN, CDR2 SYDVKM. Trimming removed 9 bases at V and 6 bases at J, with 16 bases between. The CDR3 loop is CASEGLSRDTQYF. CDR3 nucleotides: TGTGCCAGTGAGGGCCTCTCGAGGGATACGCAGTATTTT.

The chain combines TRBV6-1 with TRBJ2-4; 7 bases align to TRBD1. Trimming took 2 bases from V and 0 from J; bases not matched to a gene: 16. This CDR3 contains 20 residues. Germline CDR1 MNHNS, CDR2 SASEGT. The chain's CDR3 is CASSEFDFGWDRIAKNIQYF. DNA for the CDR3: TGTGCCAGCAGTGAATTTGATTTCGGTTGGGACAGAATAGCCAAAAACATTCAGTACTTC.

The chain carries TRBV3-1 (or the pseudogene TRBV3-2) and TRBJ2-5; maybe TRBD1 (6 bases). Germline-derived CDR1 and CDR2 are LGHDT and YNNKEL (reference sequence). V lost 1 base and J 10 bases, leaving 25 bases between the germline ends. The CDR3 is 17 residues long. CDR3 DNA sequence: TGTGCCAGCAGCCAAGGGGCAGGGGACCGGGTAGGGAGAGGCCAGTACTTC. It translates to CASSQGAGDRVGRGQYF.

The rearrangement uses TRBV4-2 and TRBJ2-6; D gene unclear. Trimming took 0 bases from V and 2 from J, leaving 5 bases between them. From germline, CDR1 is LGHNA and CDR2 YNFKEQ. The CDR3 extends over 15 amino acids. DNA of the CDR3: TGTGCCAGCAGCCAAGATACAACTGGGGCCAACGTCCTGACTTTC. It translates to CASSQDTTGANVLTF.

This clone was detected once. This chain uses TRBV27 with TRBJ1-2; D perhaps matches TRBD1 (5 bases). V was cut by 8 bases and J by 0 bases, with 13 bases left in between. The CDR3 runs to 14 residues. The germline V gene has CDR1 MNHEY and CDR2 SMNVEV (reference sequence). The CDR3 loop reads CASRDSSANYGYTF. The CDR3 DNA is TGTGCCAGCCGCGACAGCTCAGCTAACTATGGCTACACCTTC.

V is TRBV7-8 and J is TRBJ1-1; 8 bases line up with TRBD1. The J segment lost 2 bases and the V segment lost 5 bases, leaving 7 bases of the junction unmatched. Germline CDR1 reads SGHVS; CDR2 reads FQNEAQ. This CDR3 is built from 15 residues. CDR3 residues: CASSPQGAINTEAFF. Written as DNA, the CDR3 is TGTGCCAGCAGCCCCCAGGGGGCCATAAACACTGAAGCTTTCTTT. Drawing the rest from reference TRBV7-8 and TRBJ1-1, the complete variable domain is GAGVSQSPRYKVAKRGQDVALRCDPISGHVSLFWYQQALGQGPEFLTYFQNEAQLDKSGLPSDRFFAERPEGSVSTLKIQRTQQEDSAVYLCASSPQGAINTEAFFGQGTRLTVV.

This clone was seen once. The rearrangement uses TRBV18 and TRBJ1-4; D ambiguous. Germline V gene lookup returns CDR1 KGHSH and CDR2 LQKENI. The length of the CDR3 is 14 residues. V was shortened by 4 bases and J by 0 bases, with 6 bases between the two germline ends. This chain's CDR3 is CASSHLATNEKLFF. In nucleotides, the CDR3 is TGTGCCAGCTCACATCTAGCAACTAATGAAAAACTGTTTTTT. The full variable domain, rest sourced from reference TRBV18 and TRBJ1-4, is NAGVMQNPRHLVRRRGQEARLRCSPMKGHSHVYWYRQLPEEGLKFMVYLQKENIIDESGMPKERFSAEFPKEGPSILRIQQVVRGDSAAYFCASSHLATNEKLFFGSGTQLSVL.

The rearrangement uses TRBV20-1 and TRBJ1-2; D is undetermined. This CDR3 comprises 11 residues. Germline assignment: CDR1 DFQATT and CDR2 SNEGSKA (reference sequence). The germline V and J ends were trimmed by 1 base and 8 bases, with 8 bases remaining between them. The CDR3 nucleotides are TGCAGTGCTAGAGGGGCCAGCGGCTACACCTTC. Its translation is CSARGASGYTF.

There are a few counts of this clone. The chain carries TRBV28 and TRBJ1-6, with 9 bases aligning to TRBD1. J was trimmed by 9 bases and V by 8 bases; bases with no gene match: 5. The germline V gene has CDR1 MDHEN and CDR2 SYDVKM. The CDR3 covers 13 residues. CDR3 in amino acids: CASGDRAFSPLHF. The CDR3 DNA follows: TGTGCCAGCGGGGACAGGGCTTTTTCACCCCTCCACTTT.

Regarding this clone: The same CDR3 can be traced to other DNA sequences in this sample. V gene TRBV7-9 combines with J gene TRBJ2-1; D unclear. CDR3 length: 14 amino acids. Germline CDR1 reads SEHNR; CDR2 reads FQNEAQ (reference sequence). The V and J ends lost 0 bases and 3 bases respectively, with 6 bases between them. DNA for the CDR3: TGTGCCAGCAGCTTAGCGGTCAGCTACAATGAGCAGTTCTTC. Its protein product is CASSLAVSYNEQFF.

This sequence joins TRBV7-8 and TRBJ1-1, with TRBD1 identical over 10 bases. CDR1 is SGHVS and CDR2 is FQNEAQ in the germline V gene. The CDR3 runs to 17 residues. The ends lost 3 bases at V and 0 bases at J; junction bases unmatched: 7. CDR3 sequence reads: CASSFVDRGRMNTEAFF. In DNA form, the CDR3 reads TGTGCCAGCAGCTTCGTTGACAGGGGGCGTATGAACACTGAAGCTTTCTTT.

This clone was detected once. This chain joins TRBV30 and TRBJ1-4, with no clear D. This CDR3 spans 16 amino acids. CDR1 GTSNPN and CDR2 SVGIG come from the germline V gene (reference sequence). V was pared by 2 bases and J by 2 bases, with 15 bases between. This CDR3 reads CAWSPKRLATNEKLFF. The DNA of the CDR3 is TGTGCCTGGAGTCCTAAAAGACTTGCGACTAATGAAAAACTGTTTTTT.

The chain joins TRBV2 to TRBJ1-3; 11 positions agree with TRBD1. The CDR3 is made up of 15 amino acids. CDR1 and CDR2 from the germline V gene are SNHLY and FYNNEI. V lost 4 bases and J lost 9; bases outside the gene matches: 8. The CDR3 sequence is CASSATGTGGFTIYF. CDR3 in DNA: TGTGCCAGCAGTGCAACCGGGACAGGGGGATTCACCATATATTTT.

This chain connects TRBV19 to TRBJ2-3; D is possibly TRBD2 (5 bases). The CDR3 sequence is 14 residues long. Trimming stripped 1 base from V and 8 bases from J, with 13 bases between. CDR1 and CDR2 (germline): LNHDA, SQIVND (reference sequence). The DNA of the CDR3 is TGTGCCAGTAGTATAGGAGAGGGCCTTGGTACGCAGTATTTT. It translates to CASSIGEGLGTQYF.

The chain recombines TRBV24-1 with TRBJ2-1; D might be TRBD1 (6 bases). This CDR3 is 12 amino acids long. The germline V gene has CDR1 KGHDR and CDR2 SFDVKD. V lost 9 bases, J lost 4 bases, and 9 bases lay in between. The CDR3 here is CATSDSYNEQFF. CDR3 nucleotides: TGTGCCACCTCGGACAGTTACAATGAGCAGTTCTTC.

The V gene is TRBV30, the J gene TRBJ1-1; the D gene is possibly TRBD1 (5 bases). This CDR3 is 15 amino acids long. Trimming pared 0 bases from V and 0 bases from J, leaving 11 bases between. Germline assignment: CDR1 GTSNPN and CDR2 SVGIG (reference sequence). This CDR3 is CAWSVLGDLNTEAFF. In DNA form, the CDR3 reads TGTGCCTGGAGTGTACTGGGGGACTTGAACACTGAAGCTTTCTTT. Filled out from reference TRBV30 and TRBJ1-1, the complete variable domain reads SQTIHQWPATLVQPVGSPLSLECTVEGTSNPNLYWYRQAAGRGLQLLFYSVGIGQISSEVPQNLSASRPQDRQFILSSKKLLLSDSGFYLCAWSVLGDLNTEAFFGQGTRLTVV.

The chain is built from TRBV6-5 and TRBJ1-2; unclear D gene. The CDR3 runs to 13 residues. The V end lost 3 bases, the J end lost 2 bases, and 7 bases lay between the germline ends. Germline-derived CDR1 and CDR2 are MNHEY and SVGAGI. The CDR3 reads CASSYRENYGYTF. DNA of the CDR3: TGTGCCAGCAGTTATCGGGAGAACTATGGCTACACCTTC.

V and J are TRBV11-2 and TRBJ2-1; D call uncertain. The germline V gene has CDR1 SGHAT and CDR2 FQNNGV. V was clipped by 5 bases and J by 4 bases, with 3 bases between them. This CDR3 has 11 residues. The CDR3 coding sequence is TGTGCCAGCAGCCCATACAATGAGCAGTTCTTC. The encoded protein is CASSPYNEQFF.

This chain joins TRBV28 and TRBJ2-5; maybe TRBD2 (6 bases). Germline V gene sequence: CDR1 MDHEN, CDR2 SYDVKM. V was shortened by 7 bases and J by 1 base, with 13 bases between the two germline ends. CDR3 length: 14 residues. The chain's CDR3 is CASIPTGVQETQYF. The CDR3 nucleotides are TGTGCCAGCATCCCAACGGGGGTCCAAGAGACCCAGTACTTC.

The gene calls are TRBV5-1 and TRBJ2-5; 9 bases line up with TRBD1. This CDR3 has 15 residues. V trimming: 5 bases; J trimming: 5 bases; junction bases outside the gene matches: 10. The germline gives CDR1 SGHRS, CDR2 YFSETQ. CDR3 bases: TGCGCCAGCAGACCCGGGACAGGGCGTTTGGAGACCCAGTACTTC. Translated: CASRPGTGRLETQYF.

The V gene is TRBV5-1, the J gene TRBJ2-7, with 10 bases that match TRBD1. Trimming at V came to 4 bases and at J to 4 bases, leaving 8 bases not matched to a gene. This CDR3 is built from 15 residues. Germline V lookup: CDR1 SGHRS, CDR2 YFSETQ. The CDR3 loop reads CASSGGTGDFYEQYF. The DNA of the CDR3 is TGCGCCAGCAGCGGGGGGACAGGGGACTTTTACGAGCAGTACTTC.

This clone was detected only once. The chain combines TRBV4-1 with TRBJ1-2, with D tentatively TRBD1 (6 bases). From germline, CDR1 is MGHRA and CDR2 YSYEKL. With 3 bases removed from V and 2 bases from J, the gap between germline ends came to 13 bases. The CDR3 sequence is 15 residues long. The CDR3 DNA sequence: TGCGCCAGCAGCCAGGGCGGGGGGCAGAACTATGGCTACACCTTC. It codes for CASSQGGGQNYGYTF.

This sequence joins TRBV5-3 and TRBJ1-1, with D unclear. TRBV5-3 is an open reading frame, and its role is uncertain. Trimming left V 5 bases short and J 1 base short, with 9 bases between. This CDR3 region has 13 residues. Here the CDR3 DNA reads TGTGCCAGAAGACGTGAGGGGAACACTGAAGCTTTCTTT. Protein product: CARRREGNTEAFF.

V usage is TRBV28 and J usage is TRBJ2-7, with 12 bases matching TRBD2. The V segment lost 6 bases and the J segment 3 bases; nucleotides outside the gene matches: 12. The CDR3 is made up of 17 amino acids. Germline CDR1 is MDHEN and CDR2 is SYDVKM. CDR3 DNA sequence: TGTGCCAGCAGCTCCCCGTCCACTAGCGGGGGGTTCTACGAGCAGTACTTC. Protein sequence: CASSSPSTSGGFYEQYF.

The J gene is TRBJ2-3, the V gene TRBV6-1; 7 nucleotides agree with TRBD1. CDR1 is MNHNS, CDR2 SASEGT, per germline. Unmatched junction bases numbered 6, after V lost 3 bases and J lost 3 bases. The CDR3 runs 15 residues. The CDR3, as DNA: TGTGCCAGCAGTGACGCGGACAGGACTACAGATACGCAGTATTTT. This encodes CASSDADRTTDTQYF.